The present T cell receptor beta chain was sequenced within a study of metastatic and nonmetastatic thyroid tumors. Study-level information: Samples came from malignant and benign thyroid patients, and repertoires were compared across blood and tumor or nodule tissue.

This clone was detected many times. Its cognate antigen is unknown. Thyroid surgery took place with no prior treatment in any patient. Study-wide results and limits: It was reportedly found that TCR beta diversity was significantly higher in malignant thyroid tumors than in benign nodules, a difference seen in both blood and tumor samples.

In the authors' methods: Clinicopathological groups differed in CDR3, with these differences serving to build a distant-metastasis classifier for papillary thyroid cancer. TCRdb reanalyzed the PCR reads via MiXCR. The V and J calls were not made by the authors but by TCRdb's processing. The sample carries roughly 89,000 clones, 9.5% to 15% recorded once. V gave up 4 bases and J gave up 4 bases; unmatched junction bases: 3. This CDR3 comprises 15 residues. In germline, CDR1 is LNHDA, CDR2 SQIVND (reference sequence). The gene calls are TRBV19 and TRBJ1-6, with 8 bases lining up with TRBD1. The sample taken for sequencing was tumor tissue. The origin of this receptor is a female donor with papillary thyroid cancer or a benign thyroid nodule (not recorded which). Some clones in this sample may be carry-over from other donors' samples. CDR3 residues: CASSTRQGYNSPLHF. CDR3 coding DNA: TGTGCCAGTAGTACAAGACAGGGGTATAATTCACCCCTCCACTTT.